This TCR beta chain was observed in a study of CD8 T cells in Susac syndrome. RNA, at 0.5 to 1 ug, was reverse transcribed with random hexamers. TCRdb ran MiXCR on the immunoSEQ multiplex PCR reads and lists one entry per CDR3 protein. The sample lists 77,000 or so distinct CDR3 sequences, about 93% occurring once. The TCR comes from a human donor with Susac syndrome. The sequenced sample consisted of CD4+ T cells from PBMCs.

CDR3 residues: CASSIAGRGPYNEQFF. In DNA form, the CDR3 reads TGTGCCAGTAGTATCGCGGGGAGGGGTCCCTACAATGAGCAGTTCTTC. The V and J genes are TRBV19 and TRBJ2-1, with 7 bases matching TRBD2. The CDR3 extends over 16 amino acids. V trimming: 3 bases; J trimming: 2 bases; junction bases outside the gene matches: 7. Germline CDR1 LNHDA, CDR2 SQIVND (reference sequence). The whole variable domain, filled in from reference TRBV19 and TRBJ2-1, reads DGGITQSPKYLFRKEGQNVTLSCEQNLNHDAMYWYRQDPGQGLRLIYYSQIVNDFQKGDIAEGYSVSREKKESFPLTVTSAQKNPTAFYLCASSIAGRGPYNEQFFGPGTRLTVL.